This T cell receptor beta chain was recorded in a study of blood T cell repertoires in COVID-19. Turning to the study itself: From the United States, Italy and Spain came samples of acute and convalescent COVID-19. The analysed material was cDNA or gDNA that came from T cells, B-cell-depleted T cells, or PBMCs.

Source study methods: Estimates of nucleated cell counts were drawn from the amplification of reference gene primers. The method was immunoSEQ multiplex PCR; TCRdb's version includes in-frame clones alone and lacks a portion of them. From that table come the V and J calls and clone size; the DNA was used to work out D and trimming. The sample includes fewer than 130,000 clones, 88% of them seen just once. Germline V gene sequence: CDR1 MDHEN, CDR2 SYDVKM. The CDR3 loop spans 12 amino acids. Deletions cut 1 base from V and 7 bases from J, with 7 bases between. The chain uses TRBV28 and TRBJ2-5; D is unclear. Specimen: peripheral blood. This clonotype was sampled from a woman between 45 and 60 years old with acute or convalescent COVID-19. The CDR3 reads CASSLFPGTQYF. The CDR3 region has the DNA TGTGCCAGCAGTTTATTTCCGGGGACCCAGTACTTC. Supplemented by reference TRBV28 and TRBJ2-5, the full variable domain reads DVKVTQSSRYLVKRTGEKVFLECVQDMDHENMFWYRQDPGLGLRLIYFSYDVKMKEKGDIPEGYSVSREKKERFSLILESASTNQTSMYLCASSLFPGTQYFGPGTRLLVL.